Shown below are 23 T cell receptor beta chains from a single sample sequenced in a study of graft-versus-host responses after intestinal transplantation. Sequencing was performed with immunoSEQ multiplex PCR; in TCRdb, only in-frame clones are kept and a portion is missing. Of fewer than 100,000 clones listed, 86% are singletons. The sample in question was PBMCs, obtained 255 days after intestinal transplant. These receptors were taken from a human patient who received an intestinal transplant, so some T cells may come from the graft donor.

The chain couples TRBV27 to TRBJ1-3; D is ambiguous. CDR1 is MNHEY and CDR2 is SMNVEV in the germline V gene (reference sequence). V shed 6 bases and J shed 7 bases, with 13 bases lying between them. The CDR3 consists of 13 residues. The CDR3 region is CASSLTLGNTIYF. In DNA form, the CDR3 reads TGTGCCAGCAGCCTTACTTTAGGTAACACCATATATTTT.

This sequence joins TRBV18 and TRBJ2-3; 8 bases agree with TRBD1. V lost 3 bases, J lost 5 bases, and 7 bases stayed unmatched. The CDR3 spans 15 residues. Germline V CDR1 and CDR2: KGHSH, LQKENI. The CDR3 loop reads CASSPGRGLEDTQYF. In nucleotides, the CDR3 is TGTGCCAGCTCACCCGGCAGGGGGCTGGAAGATACGCAGTATTTT.

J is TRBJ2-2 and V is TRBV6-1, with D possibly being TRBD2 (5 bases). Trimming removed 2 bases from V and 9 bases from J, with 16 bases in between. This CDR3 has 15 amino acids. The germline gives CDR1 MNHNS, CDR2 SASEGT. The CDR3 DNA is TGTGCCAGCAGTGAACTGCAAGGGAGCAACAGGGAGCTGTTTTTT. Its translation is CASSELQGSNRELFF.

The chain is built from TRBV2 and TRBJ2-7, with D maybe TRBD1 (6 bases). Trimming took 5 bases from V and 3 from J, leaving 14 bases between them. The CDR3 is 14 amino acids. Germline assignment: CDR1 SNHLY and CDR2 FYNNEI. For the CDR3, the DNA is TGTGCCAGCAGTCCGGGACAACTTATCTACGAGCAGTACTTC. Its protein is CASSPGQLIYEQYF.

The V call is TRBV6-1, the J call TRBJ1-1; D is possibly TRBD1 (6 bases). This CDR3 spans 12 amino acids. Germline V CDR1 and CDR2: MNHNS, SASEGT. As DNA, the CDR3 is TGTGCGGAGGGGGGGGTTGGCACTGAAGCTTTCTTT. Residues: CAEGGVGTEAFF.

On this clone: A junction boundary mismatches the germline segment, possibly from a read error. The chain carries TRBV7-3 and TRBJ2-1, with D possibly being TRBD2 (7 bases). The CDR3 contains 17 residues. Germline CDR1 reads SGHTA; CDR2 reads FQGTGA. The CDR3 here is CASSLSTWAGAYSEQFF. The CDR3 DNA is TGTGCCAGCAGCTTAAGTACGTGGGCGGGGGCTTACAGTGAGCAGTTCTTC.

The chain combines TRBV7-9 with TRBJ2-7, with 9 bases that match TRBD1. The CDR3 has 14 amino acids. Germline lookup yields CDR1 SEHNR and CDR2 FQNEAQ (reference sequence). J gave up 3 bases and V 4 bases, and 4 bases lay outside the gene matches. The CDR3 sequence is CASSYGTGNYEQYF. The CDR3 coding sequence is TGTGCCAGCAGCTACGGGACAGGGAACTACGAGCAGTACTTC.

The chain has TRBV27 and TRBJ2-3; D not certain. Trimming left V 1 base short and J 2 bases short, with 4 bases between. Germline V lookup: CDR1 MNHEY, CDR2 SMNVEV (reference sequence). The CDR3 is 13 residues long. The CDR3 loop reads CASSLYHTDTQYF. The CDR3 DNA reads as TGTGCCAGCAGTTTATATCACACAGATACGCAGTATTTT.

The CDR3 loop is CASSLVQAGNTEAFF. The DNA of the CDR3 is TGTGCCAGCAGCTTAGTTCAAGCCGGTAACACTGAAGCTTTCTTT. The gene calls are TRBV7-9 and TRBJ1-1; D gene uncertain. CDR1 and CDR2 from the germline V gene are SEHNR and FQNEAQ (reference sequence). CDR3 length equals 15 residues. V was shortened by 1 base and J by 2 bases, with 11 bases between the two germline ends.

The CDR3 bases are TGTGCCAGCAGGCAGGGGACCGTTAATAATTCACCCCTCCACTTT. Translation gives CASRQGTVNNSPLHF. The V call is TRBV6-1, the J call TRBJ1-6, with D perhaps TRBD1 (6 bases). Trimming cost V 6 bases and J 5 bases, with 14 bases left between them. CDR1 and CDR2 from the germline V gene are MNHNS and SASEGT. The CDR3 extends over 15 amino acids.

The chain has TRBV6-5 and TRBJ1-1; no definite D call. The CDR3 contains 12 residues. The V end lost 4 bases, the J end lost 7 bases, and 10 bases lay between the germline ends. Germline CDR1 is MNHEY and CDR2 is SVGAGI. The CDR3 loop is CASSWGGREAFF. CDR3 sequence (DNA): TGTGCCAGCAGTTGGGGAGGCCGTGAAGCTTTCTTT.

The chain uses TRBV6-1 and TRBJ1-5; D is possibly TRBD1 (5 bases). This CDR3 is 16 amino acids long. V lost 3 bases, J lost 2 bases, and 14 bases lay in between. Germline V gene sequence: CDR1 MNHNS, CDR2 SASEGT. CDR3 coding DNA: TGTGCCAGCAGTGATTGGGGGGGGAATGGCAATCAGCCCCAGCATTTT. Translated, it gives CASSDWGGNGNQPQHF.

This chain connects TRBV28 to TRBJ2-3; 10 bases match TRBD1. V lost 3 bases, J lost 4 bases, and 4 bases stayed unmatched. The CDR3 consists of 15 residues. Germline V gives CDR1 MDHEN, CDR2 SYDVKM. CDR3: CASSFRQGAADTQYF. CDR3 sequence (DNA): TGTGCCAGCAGTTTCAGACAGGGGGCCGCAGATACGCAGTATTTT.

The CDR3: CASSPLTGRNEQFF. The CDR3 DNA reads as TGTGCCAGCAGTCCCTTGACAGGGAGGAATGAGCAGTTCTTC. This chain joins TRBV6-5 and TRBJ2-1, with D perhaps matching TRBD1 (7 bases). The V gene's germline CDR1 is MNHEY and CDR2 SVGAGI. This CDR3 has 14 residues. The V end lost 5 bases, the J end lost 7 bases, and 15 bases lay between the germline ends.

DNA for the CDR3: TGTGCCAGCAGCGCCAGACTAGCGGGGAGCACCGGGGAGCTGTTTTTT. Amino acid sequence: CASSARLAGSTGELFF. J is TRBJ2-2 and V is TRBV7-8, with TRBD2 identical over 11 bases. Germline CDR1 SGHVS, CDR2 FQNEAQ. Unmatched junction bases numbered 6, after V lost 5 bases and J lost 4 bases. The CDR3 is 16 residues long. The whole variable domain, remainder taken from reference TRBV7-8 and TRBJ2-2, is GAGVSQSPRYKVAKRGQDVALRCDPISGHVSLFWYQQALGQGPEFLTYFQNEAQLDKSGLPSDRFFAERPEGSVSTLKIQRTQQEDSAVYLCASSARLAGSTGELFFGEGSRLTVL.

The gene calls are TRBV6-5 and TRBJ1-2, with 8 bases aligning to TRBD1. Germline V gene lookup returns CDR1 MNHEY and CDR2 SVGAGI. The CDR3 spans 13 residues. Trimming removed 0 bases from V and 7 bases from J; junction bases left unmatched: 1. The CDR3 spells CASSYSTGVGYTF. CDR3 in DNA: TGTGCCAGCAGTTACTCGACAGGGGTTGGCTACACCTTC.

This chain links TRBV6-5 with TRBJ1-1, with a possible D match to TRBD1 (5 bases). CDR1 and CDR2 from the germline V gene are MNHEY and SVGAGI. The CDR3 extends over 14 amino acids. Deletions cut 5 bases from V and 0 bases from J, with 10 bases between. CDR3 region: CASSRQNMNTEAFF. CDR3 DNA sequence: TGTGCCAGCAGTAGACAGAACATGAACACTGAAGCTTTCTTT.

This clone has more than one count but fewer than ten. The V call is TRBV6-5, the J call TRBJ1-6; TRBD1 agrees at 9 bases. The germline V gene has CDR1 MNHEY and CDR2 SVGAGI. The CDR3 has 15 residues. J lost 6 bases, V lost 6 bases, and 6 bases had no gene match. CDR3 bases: TGTGCCAGCAGGGCACAGGGGGCGTCTAATTCACCCCTCCACTTT. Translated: CASRAQGASNSPLHF.

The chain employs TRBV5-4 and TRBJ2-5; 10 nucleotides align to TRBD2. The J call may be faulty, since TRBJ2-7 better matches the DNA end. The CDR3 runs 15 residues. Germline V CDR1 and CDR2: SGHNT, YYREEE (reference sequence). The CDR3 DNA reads TGTGCCAGCAGCTTGACGGCTAGCGGGAGTTACGAGCAGTACTTC. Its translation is CASSLTASGSYEQYF.

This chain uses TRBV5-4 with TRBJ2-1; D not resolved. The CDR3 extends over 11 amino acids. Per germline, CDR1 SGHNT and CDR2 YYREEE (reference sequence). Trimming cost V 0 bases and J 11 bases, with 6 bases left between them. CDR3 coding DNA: TGTGCCAGCAGCTTGGGCGCCAAGCAGTTCTTC. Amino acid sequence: CASSLGAKQFF. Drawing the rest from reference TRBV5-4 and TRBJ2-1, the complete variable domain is ETGVTQSPTHLIKTRGQQVTLRCSSQSGHNTVSWYQQALGQGPQFIFQYYREEENGRGNFPPRFSGLQFPNYSSELNVNALELDDSALYLCASSLGAKQFFGPGTRLTVL.

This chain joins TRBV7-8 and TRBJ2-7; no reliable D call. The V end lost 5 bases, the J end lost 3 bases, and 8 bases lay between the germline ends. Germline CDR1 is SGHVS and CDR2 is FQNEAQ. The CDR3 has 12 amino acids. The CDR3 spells CASSPIYYEQYV. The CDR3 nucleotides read TGTGCCAGCAGCCCAATCTACTACGAGCAGTACGTC.

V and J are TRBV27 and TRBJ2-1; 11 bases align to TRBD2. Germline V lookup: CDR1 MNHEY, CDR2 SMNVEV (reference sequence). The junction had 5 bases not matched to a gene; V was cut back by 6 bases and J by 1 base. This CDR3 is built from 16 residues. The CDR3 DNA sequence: TGTGCCAGCAGCACACTAGCGGGGGTTTCCTACAATGAGCAGTTCTTC. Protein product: CASSTLAGVSYNEQFF.

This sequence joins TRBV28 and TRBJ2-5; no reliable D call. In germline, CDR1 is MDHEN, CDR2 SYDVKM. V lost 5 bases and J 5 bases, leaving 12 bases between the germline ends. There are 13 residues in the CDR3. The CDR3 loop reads CASSLVGHETQYF. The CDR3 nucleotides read TGTGCCAGCAGTCTTGTAGGCCATGAGACCCAGTACTTC.